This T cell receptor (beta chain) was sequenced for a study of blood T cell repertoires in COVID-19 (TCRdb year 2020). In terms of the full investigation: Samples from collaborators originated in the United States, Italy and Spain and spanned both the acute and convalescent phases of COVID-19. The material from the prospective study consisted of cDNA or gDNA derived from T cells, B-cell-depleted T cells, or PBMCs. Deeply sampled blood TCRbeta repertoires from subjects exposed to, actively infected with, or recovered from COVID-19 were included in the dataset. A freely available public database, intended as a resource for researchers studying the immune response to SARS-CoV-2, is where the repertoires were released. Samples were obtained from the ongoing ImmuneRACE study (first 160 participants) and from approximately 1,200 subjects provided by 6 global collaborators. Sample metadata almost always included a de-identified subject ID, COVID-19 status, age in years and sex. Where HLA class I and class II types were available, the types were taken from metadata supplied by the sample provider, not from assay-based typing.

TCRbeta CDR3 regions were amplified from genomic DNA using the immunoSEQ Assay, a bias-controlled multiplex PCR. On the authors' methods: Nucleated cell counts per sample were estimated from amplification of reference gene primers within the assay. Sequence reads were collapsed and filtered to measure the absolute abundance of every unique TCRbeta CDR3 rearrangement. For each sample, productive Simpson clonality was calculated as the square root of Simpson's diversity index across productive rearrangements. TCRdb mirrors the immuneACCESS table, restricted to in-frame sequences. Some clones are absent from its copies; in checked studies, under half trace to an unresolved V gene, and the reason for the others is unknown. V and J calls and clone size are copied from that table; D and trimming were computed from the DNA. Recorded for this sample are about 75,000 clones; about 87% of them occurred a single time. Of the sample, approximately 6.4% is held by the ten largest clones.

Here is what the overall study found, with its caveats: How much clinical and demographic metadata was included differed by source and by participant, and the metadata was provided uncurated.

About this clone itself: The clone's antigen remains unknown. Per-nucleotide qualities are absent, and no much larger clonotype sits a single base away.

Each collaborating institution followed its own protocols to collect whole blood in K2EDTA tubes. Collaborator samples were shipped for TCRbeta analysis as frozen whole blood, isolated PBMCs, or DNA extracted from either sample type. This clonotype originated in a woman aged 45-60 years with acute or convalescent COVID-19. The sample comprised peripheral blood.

The nucleotide sequence reads TGTGCCTGGAAAACTAGCGGGAGCTCCTACGAGCAGTACTTC. This translates into CAWKTSGSSYEQYF. Here the chain combines TRBV30 and TRBJ2-7, with TRBD2 identical over 11 junction bases. V loses 4 bases at its end and J loses 0 bases; junction bases beyond the gene matches: 2. The CDR1 and CDR2 encoded by the germline V gene (reference sequence) are GTSNPN and SVGIG. Taken from cysteine to phenylalanine, the CDR3 has 14 residues. The DNA shown is the 42-base CDR3, in frame from base 1. Beyond the CDR3, the reference TRBV30 and TRBJ2-7 genes provide the residues; the full variable domain reads: SQTIHQWPATLVQPVGSPLSLECTVEGTSNPNLYWYRQAAGRGLQLLFYSVGIGQISSEVPQNLSASRPQDRQFILSSKKLLLSDSGFYLCAWKTSGSSYEQYFGPGTRLTVT.